Below, 12 T cell receptor beta chains from the same sample are listed, as sequenced in a study of cytomegalovirus exposure and HLA in healthy donors. The PCR had 60 Vbeta and 13 Jbeta primers. Only in-frame clones appear in the TCRdb table, and some are missing; sequencing was by immunoSEQ multiplex PCR. This sample carries roughly 63,000 clones, roughly 80% of them seen once, and the ten largest clones take roughly 25%. Sequenced sample: PBMCs. The receptor source for this set is a middle-aged woman in good health and CMV-seropositive.

The rearrangement joins TRBV11-2 to TRBJ2-5; D perhaps matches TRBD1 (5 bases). The DNA end favors TRBJ2-7, so the J call may be wrong. The CDR3 sequence is 18 residues long. Germline V gives CDR1 SGHAT, CDR2 FQNNGV. The CDR3 reads CASSVLPMVPGMRYEQYF. DNA of the CDR3: TGTGCCAGCAGCGTACTGCCAATGGTGCCAGGGATGCGGTACGAGCAGTACTTC.

As DNA, the CDR3 is TGTGCCAGCAGCGGCAGACAGGGGGCGAAGAACACTGAAGCTTTCTTT. Translated: CASSGRQGAKNTEAFF. The chain couples TRBV5-4 to TRBJ1-1, with 10 bases lining up with TRBD1. This CDR3 has 16 amino acids. The germline V gene encodes CDR1 SGHNT and CDR2 YYREEE (reference sequence). Trimming at V came to 4 bases and at J to 1 base, leaving 7 bases not matched to a gene.

The chain carries TRBV7-9 and TRBJ2-3; TRBD1 aligns across 7 bases. V was clipped by 5 bases and J by 2 bases; unmatched bases: 4. CDR1 is SEHNR, CDR2 FQNEAQ, per germline (reference sequence). CDR3 length: 14 amino acids. The CDR3, as DNA: TGTGCCAGCAGCCTGGACAGGTACACAGATACGCAGTATTTT. Residues: CASSLDRYTDTQYF.

The chain uses TRBV27 and TRBJ2-3; tentatively, D is TRBD2 (7 bases). Germline values: CDR1 MNHEY, CDR2 SMNVEV (reference sequence). Trimming cost V 3 bases and J 0 bases, with 10 bases left between them. The CDR3 has 15 residues. This chain's CDR3 is CASSFRGASTDTQYF. The CDR3 nucleotides are TGTGCCAGCAGTTTTCGGGGGGCCAGCACAGATACGCAGTATTTT.

The chain is built from TRBV11-2 and TRBJ1-1; TRBD1 is a possible D gene (5 bases). The V gene lost 1 base and the J gene lost 0 bases, with 15 bases spanning the gap. Germline values: CDR1 SGHAT, CDR2 FQNNGV. The CDR3 is 17 amino acids. The DNA of the CDR3 is TGTGCCAGCAGCTTAGTGGGCAGGGCCCGCTTGAACACTGAAGCTTTCTTT. Translation: CASSLVGRARLNTEAFF. Based on the CDR3 plus reference TRBV11-2 and TRBJ1-1, the full variable domain is EAGVAQSPRYKIIEKRQSVAFWCNPISGHATLYWYQQILGQGPKLLIQFQNNGVVDDSQLPKDRFSAERLKGVDSTLKIQPAKLEDSAVYLCASSLVGRARLNTEAFFGQGTRLTVV.

The V and J genes are TRBV5-4 and TRBJ2-6, with D perhaps matching TRBD1 (8 bases). Germline assignment: CDR1 SGHNT and CDR2 YYREEE (reference sequence). The CDR3 sequence is 18 residues long. Trimming removed 3 bases from V and 0 bases from J, with 16 bases in between. CDR3 amino acids: CASSSYRGGFSGANVLTF. CDR3 sequence (DNA): TGTGCCAGCAGCTCTTACAGGGGGGGTTTCTCTGGGGCCAACGTCCTGACTTTC.

This clone was detected only a few times. The V gene is TRBV6-6, the J gene TRBJ2-1; weak D call: TRBD2 (6 bases). This CDR3 contains 12 residues. The V gene lost 5 bases and the J gene lost 14 bases, with 16 bases spanning the gap. CDR1 and CDR2 (germline): MNHNY, SVGAGI (reference sequence). The CDR3: CASSDPPEREFF. CDR3 bases: TGTGCCAGCAGTGACCCCCCCGAGCGGGAGTTCTTC.

The rearrangement uses TRBV5-4 and TRBJ1-1, with D perhaps TRBD1 (5 bases). The germline V and J ends were trimmed by 2 bases and 12 bases, with 17 bases remaining between them. CDR3 length: 13 residues. Germline CDR1 SGHNT, CDR2 YYREEE (reference sequence). CDR3 bases: TGTGCCAGCAGCTTAGTTGGGGCGCCGCAGACTTTCTTT. Translating it yields CASSLVGAPQTFF.

J is TRBJ2-3 and V is TRBV29-1; TRBD2 is a possible D gene (6 bases). Germline V gene lookup returns CDR1 SQVTM and CDR2 ANQGSEA. V was clipped by 7 bases and J by 2 bases, with 16 bases between them. The length of the CDR3 is 14 residues. In DNA, the CDR3 is TGCAGCGCCAAGGCGGGGAGGCACACAGATACGCAGTATTTT. Its translation: CSAKAGRHTDTQYF.

J is TRBJ1-3 and V is TRBV7-9, with D unclear. CDR1 is SEHNR, CDR2 FQNEAQ, per germline (reference sequence). V gave up 4 bases and J gave up 3 bases, with 16 bases separating them. The CDR3 sequence is 16 residues long. The DNA for the CDR3 is TGTGCCAGCAGCTCAATTAACCTCAGTTTTGGAAACACCATATATTTT. It specifies CASSSINLSFGNTIYF.

This clone was seen only once. The chain carries TRBV10-3 and TRBJ2-1, with 7 positions matching TRBD1. This CDR3 contains 14 residues. In germline, CDR1 is ENHRY, CDR2 SYGVKD. V lost 6 bases and J lost 6; bases outside the gene matches: 8. CDR3 nucleotides: TGTGCCATCAGGGACTCGGGACAGAGCAATGAGCAGTTCTTC. This translates into CAIRDSGQSNEQFF.

The gene calls are TRBV9 and TRBJ2-3; 10 bases line up with TRBD2. Germline V gene data show CDR1 as SGDLS and CDR2 as YYNGEE. V was pared by 0 bases and J by 3 bases, with 7 bases of the junction left unmatched. The CDR3 is 17 amino acids. The CDR3 coding sequence is TGTGCCAGCAGCGTAGTGGAGCGGGGGGGCTGGACAGATACGCAGTATTTT. This translates into CASSVVERGGWTDTQYF.